This T cell receptor (beta chain) was retrieved from a study of cytomegalovirus exposure and HLA in healthy donors. Study conclusions and caveats: Among the most significant clusters, several appeared linked to common viral pathogens in a later analysis. In vitro confirmation showed a few CMV-associated chains to be CMV antigen specific. Later analysis suggested most CMV-associated TCR beta chains were HLA-restricted. Roughly even sequencing depth across donors was the assumption behind the presence/absence analyses.

In the PCR, 60 Vbeta and 13 Jbeta primers were used. Sequencing used immunoSEQ multiplex PCR; TCRdb keeps in-frame clones, though not all of them. Of 150,000 to 200,000 clones listed, roughly 79% are singletons. The ends were cut back, 4 bases at V and 0 bases at J, with 16 bases in the middle. This CDR3 region has 17 residues. Germline assignment: CDR1 MNHNS and CDR2 SASEGT. Comments on this clone: Its antigen is undetermined.

The sequence derives from a woman in her 30s in good health and CMV-seropositive. Sequencing was carried out using PBMCs. The gene calls are TRBV6-1 and TRBJ1-3; D is undetermined. The chain's CDR3 is CASSGRHGRLSGNTIYF. The CDR3 coding sequence is TGTGCCAGCAGTGGGAGGCATGGACGGCTCTCTGGAAACACCATATATTTT.